Sequencing of this T cell receptor (beta chain) was carried out in a study of cytomegalovirus exposure and HLA in healthy donors. Amplification used 60 Vbeta primers and 13 Jbeta primers. Using immunoSEQ multiplex PCR, the repertoire was profiled, and TCRdb retains in-frame clones only, with some absent. The sample lists 200,000 or so clones; 81% were seen once. Findings and caveats of the study: A later analysis showed that HLA-associated TCR beta chains had undergone more clonal expansion than equally common others. Later, an analysis found that common viral pathogens appeared to be linked with several of the most significant clusters. A later analysis reportedly identified an Asian-associated ancestry cluster as carrying fewer N-insertions than the approximately 620-donor mean. DRB1 had the most TCR associations and HLA-C the fewest, a later analysis found, with rates varying by HLA locus.

To note about this clone: What it binds is not known.

Material for sequencing was PBMCs. The receptor's source is a man over 45 in good health and CMV-seronegative.

For the CDR3, the DNA is TGTGCCAGTAGTAGCAACGACAGGGCGCCCTATGGCTACACCTTC. Translating it yields CASSSNDRAPYGYTF. The chain carries TRBV19 and TRBJ1-2, with 7 bases aligning to TRBD1. This CDR3 region has 15 residues. Germline V CDR1 and CDR2: LNHDA, SQIVND (reference sequence). J gave up 4 bases and V 4 bases, and 9 bases lay outside the gene matches.